The 21 T cell receptor beta chains below come from one sample, sequenced in a study of graft-versus-host responses after intestinal transplantation. TCRdb keeps only in-frame clones here, not all; method: immunoSEQ multiplex PCR. The table lists about 88,000 clones, about 95% of them singletons, with over 0.15% in the top ten. These TCRs' antigens remain unknown. Sequenced here: unstimulated CD4+ T cells sorted from spleen or lymph node cells, sampled before transplant. The receptors shown here come from a human donor who was the organ donor for an intestinal transplant.

V is TRBV9 and J is TRBJ1-3; 7 nucleotides agree with TRBD1. The CDR3 totals 16 residues. Germline V CDR1 and CDR2: SGDLS, YYNGEE. V shed 3 bases and J 0 bases; nucleotides not matched to a gene: 6. CDR3 bases: TGTGCCAGCAGCGGACAGGGACAGATCTCTGGAAACACCATATATTTT. This gives the protein CASSGQGQISGNTIYF.

The V call is TRBV6-1, the J call TRBJ1-5; D is ambiguous. V was shortened by 6 bases and J by 3 bases, with 6 bases between the two germline ends. Germline lookup yields CDR1 MNHNS and CDR2 SASEGT. The CDR3 contains 12 residues. The CDR3 region has the DNA TGTGCCAGCAGAGGGAACAATCAGCCCCAGCATTTT. This sequence encodes CASRGNNQPQHF.

The CDR3 here is CASSRGQSSYNEQFF. The DNA of the CDR3 is TGTGCCAGCAGCCGCGGACAGAGCTCCTACAATGAGCAGTTCTTC. The chain links TRBV7-2 to TRBJ2-1; D is possibly TRBD1 (6 bases). V was shortened by 5 bases and J by 0 bases, with 11 bases between the two germline ends. Germline CDR1 and CDR2: SGHTA and FQGNSA. This CDR3 comprises 15 residues.

The rearrangement uses TRBV5-1 and TRBJ1-1; 7 nucleotides match TRBD1. J gave up 3 bases and V 4 bases, and 9 bases lay outside the gene matches. CDR3 length equals 15 residues. Germline CDR1 reads SGHRS; CDR2 reads YFSETQ. The CDR3, as DNA: TGCGCCAGCAGCCCGAAGACAGGGCTCCACACTGAAGCTTTCTTT. It is translated as CASSPKTGLHTEAFF.

The chain combines TRBV4-2 with TRBJ1-2, with D possibly TRBD1 on 5 matching bases. With 0 bases removed from V and 8 bases from J, the gap between germline ends came to 10 bases. From germline, CDR1 is LGHNA and CDR2 YNFKEQ. This CDR3 is 13 amino acids long. The CDR3 reads CASSQEQGRGYTF. Here the CDR3 DNA reads TGTGCCAGCAGCCAAGAGCAGGGTCGGGGCTACACCTTC.

This rearrangement joins TRBV15 to TRBJ1-2; 7 positions agree with TRBD1. From germline, CDR1 is LNHNV and CDR2 YYDKDF (reference sequence). The trim removed 8 bases at V and 0 bases at J, leaving 6 bases unmatched. This CDR3 has 14 amino acids. CDR3 coding DNA: TGTGCCACCCGGGGACAGAACTCTAACTATGGCTACACCTTC. Translating gives CATRGQNSNYGYTF.

V and J are TRBV10-3 and TRBJ2-4; D might be TRBD1 (6 bases). In germline, CDR1 is ENHRY, CDR2 SYGVKD. This CDR3 region has 14 residues. Trimming pared 3 bases from V and 2 bases from J, leaving 8 bases between. CDR3 DNA sequence: TGTGCCATCAGTGATCAGGGGCCCAAAAACATTCAGTACTTC. As protein: CAISDQGPKNIQYF.

The genes are TRBV11-2 and TRBJ2-1; TRBD2 is a possible D gene (5 bases). Trimming removed 2 bases from V and 9 bases from J, with 14 bases in between. The length of the CDR3 is 14 residues. CDR1 is SGHAT, CDR2 FQNNGV, per germline. CDR3 sequence reads: CASSLTPREGEQFF. The DNA for the CDR3 is TGTGCCAGCAGCTTAACCCCGAGAGAGGGTGAGCAGTTCTTC.

Worth noting for this clone: The same CDR3 can be traced to other DNA sequences in this sample. This chain connects TRBV28 to TRBJ1-2, with 8 bases fitting TRBD1. From germline, CDR1 is MDHEN and CDR2 SYDVKM. CDR3 length: 16 amino acids. Trimming at V came to 6 bases and at J to 2 bases, leaving 11 bases not matched to a gene. CDR3 amino acids: CASSPAQGAGNYGYTF. The CDR3 nucleotides are TGTGCCAGCAGCCCCGCCCAGGGGGCAGGGAACTATGGCTACACCTTC.

The CDR3 DNA follows: TGTGCCAGCAGCCGCTCACAGGGTAGCTCCTACAATGAGCAGTTCTTC. Residues: CASSRSQGSSYNEQFF. V gene TRBV6-4 combines with J gene TRBJ2-1, with a possible D match to TRBD1 (6 bases). CDR3 length equals 16 residues. Germline V gives CDR1 MRHNA, CDR2 SNTAGT. The germline V and J ends were trimmed by 6 bases and 0 bases, with 15 bases remaining between them.

The chain joins TRBV7-8 to TRBJ1-2; D is possibly TRBD1 (6 bases). The CDR3 runs to 16 residues. Germline-derived CDR1 and CDR2 are SGHVS and FQNEAQ. V was clipped by 0 bases and J by 6 bases, with 17 bases between them. CDR3 in amino acids: CASSLANRDISNGYTF. CDR3 nucleotides: TGTGCCAGCAGCTTAGCGAATCGGGACATAAGCAATGGCTACACCTTC.

The chain uses TRBV11-2 and TRBJ1-2; no clear D gene. The V gene's germline CDR1 is SGHAT and CDR2 FQNNGV. Trimming took 4 bases from V and 7 from J, leaving 7 bases between them. The CDR3 spans 11 residues. The CDR3, as DNA: TGTGCCAGCAGCTATTATCCTGGCTACACCTTC. Amino acid sequence: CASSYYPGYTF.

The chain joins TRBV6-5 to TRBJ2-5; 8 positions match TRBD2. The J segment lost 7 bases and the V segment lost 6 bases, leaving 7 bases of the junction unmatched. The CDR3 extends over 13 amino acids. CDR1 and CDR2 (germline): MNHEY, SVGAGI. Here the CDR3 DNA reads TGTGCCAGCAGACCGGGACTAGGAGGGACCCAGTACTTC. This encodes CASRPGLGGTQYF.

This clone was picked up one time. This same CDR3 is encoded by further DNA sequences in the sample. This sequence joins TRBV9 and TRBJ2-3; perhaps TRBD2 as D (6 bases). The CDR3 is 15 amino acids. Germline CDR1 and CDR2: SGDLS and YYNGEE. Trimming took 2 bases from V and 0 from J, leaving 10 bases between them. CDR3 sequence (DNA): TGTGCCAGCAGCGTGGGACTCACTAGCACAGATACGCAGTATTTT. It translates to CASSVGLTSTDTQYF. Filled out from reference TRBV9 and TRBJ2-3, the complete variable domain reads DSGVTQTPKHLITATGQRVTLRCSPRSGDLSVYWYQQSLDQGLQFLIQYYNGEERAKGNILERFSAQQFPDLHSELNLSSLELGDSALYFCASSVGLTSTDTQYFGPGTRLTVL.

V is TRBV9 and J is TRBJ1-3; 8 nucleotides match TRBD1. The CDR3 consists of 16 residues. Germline lookup yields CDR1 SGDLS and CDR2 YYNGEE. Losses at the gene ends were 2 bases for V and 0 bases for J; bases not matched to a gene: 4. The CDR3 here is CASSVGTGLSGNTIYF. For the CDR3, the DNA is TGTGCCAGCAGCGTGGGGACAGGCCTCTCTGGAAACACCATATATTTT.

V usage is TRBV11-3 and J usage is TRBJ1-1; D is undetermined. CDR3 length equals 15 residues. Trimming stripped 5 bases from V and 0 bases from J, with 13 bases between. Per germline, CDR1 SGHNT and CDR2 YENEEA. The CDR3 region has the DNA TGTGCCAGCAGCGTGCGAGGTGTGGTGAACACTGAAGCTTTCTTT. Its protein is CASSVRGVVNTEAFF.

The rearrangement links TRBV18 to TRBJ1-2; no definite D call. The CDR3 totals 12 residues. CDR1 and CDR2 from the germline V gene are KGHSH and LQKENI. Trimming stripped 3 bases from V and 6 bases from J, with 8 bases between. This CDR3 reads CASSPSGNGYTF. CDR3 nucleotide sequence: TGTGCCAGCTCACCCTCGGGGAATGGCTACACCTTC.

The chain uses TRBV7-3 and TRBJ2-3; D could derive from TRBD1 or TRBD2 (6 bases each). V lost 5 bases and J lost 3, with 12 bases in between. Germline lookup yields CDR1 SGHTA and CDR2 FQGTGA. This CDR3 spans 14 amino acids. DNA of the CDR3: TGTGCCAGCAGCGGGGGGCGGAGGACAGATACGCAGTATTTT. It specifies CASSGGRRTDTQYF.

The rearrangement joins TRBV18 to TRBJ2-3, with TRBD2 matching over 7 bases. Germline CDR1 and CDR2: KGHSH and LQKENI. The CDR3 has 16 residues. The V and J ends lost 0 bases and 1 base, in that order; junction bases with no gene match: 4. CDR3 protein: CASSPPIGLGTDTQYF. The CDR3, as DNA: TGTGCCAGCTCACCACCAATCGGACTAGGCACAGATACGCAGTATTTT.

The chain employs TRBV4-1 and TRBJ2-3; D uncertain. This CDR3 has 15 amino acids. Trimming shortened V by 4 bases and J by 0 bases, and 11 bases separated the two germline ends. CDR1 MGHRA and CDR2 YSYEKL come from the germline V gene. The CDR3 DNA reads as TGCGCCAGCAGCCTCCCGGGCCAGAGCACAGATACGCAGTATTTT. This sequence encodes CASSLPGQSTDTQYF.

This chain links TRBV7-6 with TRBJ2-2, with 9 bases lining up with TRBD1. This CDR3 spans 16 amino acids. Germline lookup yields CDR1 SGHVS and CDR2 FNYEAQ. The J segment lost 5 bases and the V segment lost 5 bases, leaving 9 bases of the junction unmatched. The CDR3 loop reads CASSRAGTGNTGELFF. The CDR3 DNA reads as TGTGCCAGCAGCCGTGCCGGGACAGGGAATACCGGGGAGCTGTTTTTT.